This T cell receptor (beta chain) came from a study of T cells after yellow fever vaccination. TCRdb used MiXCR to reprocess the 5' RACE reads, holding one entry per CDR3 protein. The table lists some 250,000 distinct CDR3 sequences, about 3.9% of them singletons. This clonotype was seen at least ten times. The clonotype originates from a man aged 18 to 29 who received the YFV17D yellow fever vaccine. The sequenced sample was PBMCs, obtained 15 days after the yellow fever booster vaccination.

The DNA of the CDR3 is TGTGCCAGCAGCCACCGCCCAGGACGGATTGGAAACACCATATATTTT. Encoded protein: CASSHRPGRIGNTIYF. V is TRBV13 and J is TRBJ1-3; no definite D call. This CDR3 has 16 amino acids. Germline V gives CDR1 PRHDT, CDR2 FYEKMQ (reference sequence). Trimming took 5 bases from V and 3 from J, leaving 17 bases between them.